These 17 T cell receptor beta chains originate from one sample sequenced in a study of beta chain features in type 1 diabetes. Study-level findings and limits: For Type 1 diabetes patients, all four CD4+ subsets carried TCRB CDR3s that were moderately but significantly shorter.

Every isolated RNA sample was fully reverse transcribed, so sequencing captured expressed TCRB transcripts. Assay used: immunoSEQ multiplex PCR; TCRdb lists only in-frame clones, some missing. The sample includes 310,000 or so clones, roughly 8.8% of them seen just once. No antigen has been assigned to these receptors. Sequencing used central memory CD4+ T cells from blood. All receptors come from a man aged 25 to 40 with type 1 diabetes.

This clone came up a few times. V and J are TRBV28 and TRBJ2-3; perhaps D is TRBD1 or TRBD2 (6 bases each). The germline V and J ends were trimmed by 6 bases and 4 bases, with 14 bases remaining between them. This CDR3 comprises 14 residues. CDR1 and CDR2 from the germline V gene are MDHEN and SYDVKM. The CDR3 coding sequence is TGTGCCAGCAGCTACGGGGGCGCGTCAGATACGCAGTATTTT. It codes for CASSYGGASDTQYF.

This clone was observed a handful of times. The V call is TRBV5-5, the J call TRBJ1-1; a weak D match, TRBD1 (5 bases). Germline V gene lookup returns CDR1 SGHKS and CDR2 YYEKEE (reference sequence). The CDR3 length is 18 residues. V was pared by 0 bases and J by 5 bases, with 23 bases between. This CDR3 reads CASSLAKMMGPLGTEAFF. Here the CDR3 DNA reads TGTGCCAGCAGCTTGGCGAAGATGATGGGGCCTCTCGGAACTGAAGCTTTCTTT.

The sample holds a few counts of this clone. The V gene is TRBV10-3, the J gene TRBJ1-1, with D unclear. In germline, CDR1 is ENHRY, CDR2 SYGVKD. The length of the CDR3 is 13 residues. Trimming removed 4 bases at V and 2 bases at J, with 8 bases between. This CDR3 is CAISAGINTEAFF. CDR3 sequence (DNA): TGTGCCATCAGTGCGGGGATAAACACTGAAGCTTTCTTT.

This clone has a handful of counts. The chain carries TRBV11-2 and TRBJ2-7; TRBD2 might be the D (5 bases). Germline V gene lookup returns CDR1 SGHAT and CDR2 FQNNGV. This CDR3 is 14 amino acids long. The V end was cut by 3 bases, the J end by 6 bases, with 15 bases between. CDR3 amino acids: CASSFPGISREQYF. CDR3 nucleotide sequence: TGTGCCAGCAGCTTTCCCGGGATTTCCCGCGAGCAGTACTTC.

V and J are TRBV7-8 and TRBJ2-5; perhaps TRBD1 as D (6 bases). The V gene lost 10 bases and the J gene lost 5 bases, with 20 bases spanning the gap. The CDR3 covers 14 residues. The germline CDR1 and CDR2 sequences are SGHVS and FQNEAQ. Here the CDR3 DNA reads TGTGCCACCCACCACAGGGCCCGTGGGGAGACCCAGTACTTC. Translated, it gives CATHHRARGETQYF.

The table lists this clone with a few counts. The genes are TRBV6-5 and TRBJ1-6; D not resolved. CDR1 and CDR2 (germline): MNHEY, SVGAGI. The CDR3 runs 16 residues. The V and J ends lost 0 bases and 7 bases respectively, with 13 bases between them. CDR3 amino acids: CASSYSIGQQNSPLHF. As DNA, the CDR3 is TGTGCCAGCAGTTACTCGATTGGGCAGCAGAATTCACCCCTCCACTTT.

This clone was counted between two and nine times. The chain couples TRBV20-1 to TRBJ1-1; D remains ambiguous. Germline V gene data show CDR1 as DFQATT and CDR2 as SNEGSKA (reference sequence). The CDR3 spans 11 residues. V was clipped by 4 bases and J by 3 bases, with 6 bases between them. The CDR3 here is CSAIPDTEAFF. The CDR3 DNA sequence: TGCAGTGCTATCCCGGACACTGAAGCTTTCTTT.

The chain joins TRBV19 to TRBJ1-1; D ambiguous. The CDR3 consists of 14 residues. Trimming stripped 2 bases from V and 6 bases from J, with 13 bases between. Germline V gene sequence: CDR1 LNHDA, CDR2 SQIVND (reference sequence). The CDR3 reads CASSINAGSPEAFF. The CDR3 region has the DNA TGTGCCAGTAGTATAAATGCAGGTAGTCCTGAAGCTTTCTTT. Full variable domain (outside the CDR3, taken from reference TRBV19 and TRBJ1-1): DGGITQSPKYLFRKEGQNVTLSCEQNLNHDAMYWYRQDPGQGLRLIYYSQIVNDFQKGDIAEGYSVSREKKESFPLTVTSAQKNPTAFYLCASSINAGSPEAFFGQGTRLTVV.

This clone has ten or more counts. The chain employs TRBV29-1 and TRBJ2-3; TRBD2 aligns across 9 bases. J lost 1 base, V lost 5 bases, and 4 bases had no gene match. This CDR3 region has 14 residues. The V gene's germline CDR1 is SQVTM and CDR2 ANQGSEA. The CDR3 nucleotides are TGCAGCGTTAGACCTAGCGGGGGCACAGATACGCAGTATTTT. It yields the protein CSVRPSGGTDTQYF.

CDR3 DNA: TGCGCCAGCAGCCAAGAAAAGGGGGGCGGAGACATTCAGTACTTC. Translation gives CASSQEKGGGDIQYF. V is TRBV4-3 and J is TRBJ2-4; D is tentatively TRBD1 or TRBD2 (6 bases each). The germline V gene encodes CDR1 LGHNA and CDR2 YSLEER. This CDR3 has 15 residues. V lost 0 bases and J lost 8, with 14 bases in between.

V and J are TRBV11-2 and TRBJ2-7; the D is unclear. Germline CDR1 is SGHAT and CDR2 is FQNNGV. The length of the CDR3 is 14 residues. Deletions cut 5 bases from V and 3 bases from J, with 14 bases between. CDR3 in DNA: TGTGCCAGCAGCCCCCTCTCGCCCATCTACGAGCAGTACTTC. This sequence encodes CASSPLSPIYEQYF. Full variable domain (remainder filled in from reference TRBV11-2 and TRBJ2-7): EAGVAQSPRYKIIEKRQSVAFWCNPISGHATLYWYQQILGQGPKLLIQFQNNGVVDDSQLPKDRFSAERLKGVDSTLKIQPAKLEDSAVYLCASSPLSPIYEQYFGPGTRLTVT.

With regard to this clone: The sample holds other DNA sequences that translate to the same CDR3. This chain joins TRBV4-3 and TRBJ2-2; D unresolved. Trimming cost V 1 base and J 5 bases, with 5 bases left between them. CDR1 is LGHNA and CDR2 is YSLEER in the germline V gene. This CDR3 comprises 13 residues. CDR3 nucleotide sequence: TGCGCCAGCAGCCAAGCTGCTACCGGGGAGCTGTTTTTT. Its translation: CASSQAATGELFF.

This clone was seen only a few times. This chain connects TRBV28 to TRBJ2-7, with a tentative D call TRBD2 (6 bases). Germline V gene sequence: CDR1 MDHEN, CDR2 SYDVKM. The CDR3 length is 14 residues. V lost 1 base and J 1 base, leaving 8 bases between the germline ends. Here the CDR3 reads CASSLFAGSYEQYF. The CDR3 DNA reads as TGTGCCAGCAGTTTATTTGCGGGGTCCTACGAGCAGTACTTC.

The rearrangement links TRBV7-7 to TRBJ2-5; 7 nucleotides match TRBD2. The CDR3 totals 13 residues. Unmatched junction bases numbered 2, after V lost 3 bases and J lost 4 bases. The germline CDR1 and CDR2 sequences are SSHAT and FNYEAQ (reference sequence). In DNA, the CDR3 is TGTGCCAGCAGCTTTAGCGGGCGAGAGACCCAGTACTTC. Translation: CASSFSGRETQYF. The whole variable domain, filled in from reference TRBV7-7 and TRBJ2-5, reads GAGVSQSPRYKVTKRGQDVTLRCDPISSHATLYWYQQALGQGPEFLTYFNYEAQPDKSGLPSDRFSAERPEGSISTLTIQRTEQRDSAMYRCASSFSGRETQYFGPGTRLLVL.

This clone was counted ten times or more. This rearrangement joins TRBV7-9 to TRBJ2-1; D remains unclear. The CDR3 is made up of 17 amino acids. Between the trimmed V and J ends, which lost 0 bases and 1 base, there was a span of 13 bases. Germline CDR1 and CDR2: SEHNR and FQNEAQ (reference sequence). CDR3: CASSLAYNSVSYNEQFF. The CDR3 region has the DNA TGTGCCAGCAGCTTAGCCTACAACAGCGTATCCTACAATGAGCAGTTCTTC. Variable domain in full (rest from reference TRBV7-9 and TRBJ2-1): DTGVSQNPRHKITKRGQNVTFRCDPISEHNRLYWYRQTLGQGPEFLTYFQNEAQLEKSRLLSDRFSAERPKGSFSTLEIQRTEQGDSAMYLCASSLAYNSVSYNEQFFGPGTRLTVL.

The rearrangement links TRBV27 to TRBJ1-3; TRBD1 is a possible D gene (5 bases). CDR3 size: 13 residues. Germline assignment: CDR1 MNHEY and CDR2 SMNVEV (reference sequence). V was pared by 9 bases and J by 2 bases, with 11 bases between. CDR3 sequence reads: CASTQGTGNTIYF. For the CDR3, the DNA is TGTGCCAGTACTCAGGGTACTGGAAACACCATATATTTT.

This clone has just a few counts. One end of the junction varies from germline; a read error may be responsible. This sequence joins TRBV15 and TRBJ1-2, with D tentatively TRBD1 (6 bases). Germline V CDR1 and CDR2: LNHNV, YYDKDF (reference sequence). The CDR3 consists of 15 residues. The CDR3 protein is CATSRDKGGDYGYTF. The CDR3 DNA sequence: TGTGCCACCAGCCGAGACAAGGGGGGAGACTATGGCTACACCTTC.